What follows describes a single T cell receptor beta chain. This clonotype has a handful of counts. Its target antigen remains unknown. No base quality information exists; no much larger clone differs at one position. This record comes from a study of T-cell reconstitution after alpha-beta-depleted transplantation in children (dated by TCRdb to 2016 to 2017). Context from the whole study: Using TCR repertoire profiling, the study quantitatively followed how T-cell immune reconstitution unfolded in children after TCRalphabeta/CD19-depleted allogeneic hematopoietic cell transplantation. Paper-wide results and their limitations: Apparently early alphabetaT-cell count recovery about two months after transplant reportedly relied on only several hundred rapidly expanded clones derived from non-depleted graft cells. In some patients, the high TCRbeta diversity seen at day 60 was put down to recipient T cells and intrathymic progenitors that had survived conditioning. Over subsequent months, a decline in hyperexpanded clone frequencies was noted, and after one year, T-cell counts and TCRbeta diversity were mostly ascribed to newly produced T cells.

The library relied on PCR. TCRdb lists the instrument as Illumina HiSeq 2500. Molecular barcoding was employed in the preparation of TCR libraries, with unique molecular identifiers being used to normalize TCRbeta repertoire quantification. TCRdb's own reprocessing of the public reads used fastp at Q25 and MiXCR and kept productive beta chains. Duplicate CDR3 protein sequences are folded into a single record with the most common DNA and genes. The sample table records fewer than 700,000 distinct CDR3 sequences; approximately 13% of these occur just once. The top ten clonotypes cover around 2.2% of the sample. As encoded in the germline V gene (reference sequence), CDR1 is DFQATT while CDR2 is SNEGSKA. Germline trimming amounts to 1 base on V and 4 bases on J, with 11 as the count of junction bases outside the gene matches. From its cysteine to its phenylalanine, the CDR3 spans 16 amino acids. The only DNA kept is the CDR3, 48 bases in frame from the first base.

Reading the label with the study, this specimen's treatment or condition is: allogeneic hematopoietic cell transplantation with graft depleted of TCRalphabeta T cells and CD19 B cells. The children who served as transplant recipients had been given grafts of TCRalphabeta/CD19-depleted allogeneic hematopoietic cells. This sequence was found in a male patient under 18 who had a stem cell transplant for acute myeloid leukemia, so the T cells may come from the graft donor. The sequences come from PBMCs, mostly from graft donor cells, collected 360 days after TCRalphabeta/CD19-depleted stem cell transplant. This chain joins TRBV20-1 to TRBJ2-7; 9 nucleotides in the junction match TRBD2. The CDR3 protein sequence reads: CSARVPASGILYEQYF. The nucleotides read TGCAGTGCTAGAGTCCCGGCTAGCGGGATCTTGTACGAGCAGTACTTC.